The clone carrying this TCR beta chain was picked up a small number of times. The sample is drawn from a study of T-cell memory formation after mild COVID-19. MiXCR, applied by TCRdb to the 5' RACE reads, yields one record per CDR3 protein. The sample holds a few hundred thousand distinct CDR3 sequences, 20% to 25% seen once. V shed 1 base and J 7 bases; nucleotides not matched to a gene: 18. The CDR3 length is 17 residues. Germline CDR1 is DFQATT and CDR2 is SNEGSKA (reference sequence). J is TRBJ2-7 and V is TRBV20-1; 8 nucleotides agree with TRBD2. The receptor's source is an adult woman who had mild COVID-19 (a few samples of this study predate the infection). Cell type and time point are not known. Material for sequencing was PBMCs or a T cell subset sorted from them (not recorded which). CDR3 in amino acids: CSARGLGGAGGLVEQYF. The CDR3, as DNA: TGCAGTGCTAGAGGCCTCGGAGGGGCGGGAGGCTTGGTGGAGCAGTACTTC.